The clone carrying this T cell receptor beta chain is medium-sized. The antigen remains undetermined. This specimen belongs to a study of T cell therapy after organ transplantation. The overall study: Of 10 or so patients, eight responded clinically and two did not. In most therapy products, several CMV specificities had one or more HLA restrictions. Patients received a median of 1.92 x 10^8 CMV-specific T cells over 2 to 6 infusions.

IFN-gamma-secreting cells were captured from therapy product cells restimulated 4 hours with a CMV peptide pool. These transplant recipients had drug-resistant or recurrent cytomegalovirus infection. The data were produced by immunoSEQ multiplex PCR, yet TCRdb's version contains in-frame clones alone and is incomplete. There are about 200 clones in the sample; 50% to 60% occur only once, and about 24% lies in the top ten. The CDR3 is 15 residues long. CDR1 is SGHTA, CDR2 FQGNSA, per germline. V lost 1 base and J 4 bases, leaving 12 bases between the germline ends. V and J are TRBV7-2 and TRBJ2-3, with D possibly TRBD2 on 6 matching bases. Sequenced material: cultured CD8+ T cells. The sequence was obtained from a human patient who had received a solid organ transplant and had CMV disease. Some T cells may have come from the graft donor. The CDR3 reads CASSLVGSFADTQYF. Here the CDR3 DNA reads TGTGCCAGCAGCTTAGTCGGGAGTTTTGCAGATACGCAGTATTTT.